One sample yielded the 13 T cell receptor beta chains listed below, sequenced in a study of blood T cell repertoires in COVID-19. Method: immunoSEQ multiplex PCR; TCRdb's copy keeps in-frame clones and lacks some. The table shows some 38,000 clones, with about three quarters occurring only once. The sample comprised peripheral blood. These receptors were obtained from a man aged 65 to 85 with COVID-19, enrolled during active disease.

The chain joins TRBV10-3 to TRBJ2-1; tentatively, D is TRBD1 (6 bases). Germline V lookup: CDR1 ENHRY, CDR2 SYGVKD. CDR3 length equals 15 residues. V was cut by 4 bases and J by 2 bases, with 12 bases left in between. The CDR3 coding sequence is TGTGCCATCAGTGCAGGGGAAGCCGCCTACAATGAGCAGTTCTTC. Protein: CAISAGEAAYNEQFF.

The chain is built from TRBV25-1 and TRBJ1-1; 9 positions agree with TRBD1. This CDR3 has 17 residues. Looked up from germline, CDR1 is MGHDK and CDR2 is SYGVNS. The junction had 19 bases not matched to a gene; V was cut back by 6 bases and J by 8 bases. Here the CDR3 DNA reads TGTGCCAGCAGCTCCGCGGGACAGGGCTCCCTGTCACCCGAAGCTTTCTTT. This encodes CASSSAGQGSLSPEAFF.

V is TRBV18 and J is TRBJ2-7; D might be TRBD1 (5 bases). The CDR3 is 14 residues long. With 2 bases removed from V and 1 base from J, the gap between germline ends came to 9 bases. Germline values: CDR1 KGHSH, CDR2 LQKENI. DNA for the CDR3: TGTGCCAGCTCACCAGGGGCTAGTTCCTACGAGCAGTACTTC. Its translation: CASSPGASSYEQYF.

The CDR3 protein is CSASTGLGGAFF. In nucleotides, the CDR3 is TGCAGTGCTAGTACAGGGCTAGGTGGTGCTTTCTTT. The chain joins TRBV20-1 to TRBJ1-1; D is perhaps TRBD1 (6 bases). Trimming pared 3 bases from V and 11 bases from J, leaving 16 bases between. Germline V gene sequence: CDR1 DFQATT, CDR2 SNEGSKA (reference sequence). This CDR3 is built from 12 residues.

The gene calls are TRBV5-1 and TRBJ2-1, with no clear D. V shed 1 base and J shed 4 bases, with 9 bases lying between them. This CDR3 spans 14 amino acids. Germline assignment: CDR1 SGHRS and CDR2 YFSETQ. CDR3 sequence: CASSLHGPYNEQFF. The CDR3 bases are TGCGCCAGCAGCTTGCATGGGCCGTACAATGAGCAGTTCTTC.

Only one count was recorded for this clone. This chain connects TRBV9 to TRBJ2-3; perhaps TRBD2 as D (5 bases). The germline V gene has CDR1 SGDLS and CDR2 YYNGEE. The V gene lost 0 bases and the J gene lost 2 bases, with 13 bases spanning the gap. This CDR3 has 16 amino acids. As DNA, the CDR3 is TGTGCCAGCAGCGTAGGTCTAGCATACCTCACAGATACGCAGTATTTT. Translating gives CASSVGLAYLTDTQYF.

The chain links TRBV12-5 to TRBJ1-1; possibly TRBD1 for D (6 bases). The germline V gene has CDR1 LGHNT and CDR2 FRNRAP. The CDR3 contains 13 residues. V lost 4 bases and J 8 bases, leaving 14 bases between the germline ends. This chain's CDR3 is CASGSSGQGEAFF. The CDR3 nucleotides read TGTGCTAGTGGTTCGTCTGGGCAGGGGGAAGCTTTCTTT.

This chain's CDR3 is CASSIQGGTEAFF. CDR3 DNA sequence: TGTGCCAGTAGTATACAGGGTGGCACTGAAGCTTTCTTT. V usage is TRBV19 and J usage is TRBJ1-1; D perhaps matches TRBD1 (5 bases). Germline CDR1 and CDR2: LNHDA and SQIVND (reference sequence). The CDR3 contains 13 residues. The V end lost 2 bases, the J end lost 4 bases, and 8 bases lay between the germline ends.

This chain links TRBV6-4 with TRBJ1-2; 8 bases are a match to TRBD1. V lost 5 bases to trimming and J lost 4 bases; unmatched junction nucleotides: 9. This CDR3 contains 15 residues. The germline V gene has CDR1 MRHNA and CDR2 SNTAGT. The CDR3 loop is CASSHGQGRGYGYTF. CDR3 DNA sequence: TGTGCCAGCAGTCACGGACAGGGACGGGGCTATGGCTACACCTTC.

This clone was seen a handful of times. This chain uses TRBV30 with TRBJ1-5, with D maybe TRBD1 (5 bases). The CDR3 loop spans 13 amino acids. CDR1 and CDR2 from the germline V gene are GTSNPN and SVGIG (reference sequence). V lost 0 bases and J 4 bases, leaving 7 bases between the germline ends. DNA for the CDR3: TGTGCCTGGAGTGTAAAGGGGAATCAGCCCCAGCATTTT. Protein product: CAWSVKGNQPQHF.

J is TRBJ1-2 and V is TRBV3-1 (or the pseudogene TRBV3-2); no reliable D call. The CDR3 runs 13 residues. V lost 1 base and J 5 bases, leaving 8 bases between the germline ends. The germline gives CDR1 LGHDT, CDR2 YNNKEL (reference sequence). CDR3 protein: CASSQGASYGYTF. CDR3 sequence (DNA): TGTGCCAGCAGCCAAGGGGCCTCATATGGCTACACCTTC.

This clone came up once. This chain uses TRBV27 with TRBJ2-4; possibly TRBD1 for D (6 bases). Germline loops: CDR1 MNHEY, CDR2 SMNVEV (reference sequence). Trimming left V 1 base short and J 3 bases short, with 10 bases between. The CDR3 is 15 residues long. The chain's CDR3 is CASSLLQGVKNIQYF. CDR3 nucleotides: TGTGCCAGCAGTTTATTACAGGGAGTCAAAAACATTCAGTACTTC.

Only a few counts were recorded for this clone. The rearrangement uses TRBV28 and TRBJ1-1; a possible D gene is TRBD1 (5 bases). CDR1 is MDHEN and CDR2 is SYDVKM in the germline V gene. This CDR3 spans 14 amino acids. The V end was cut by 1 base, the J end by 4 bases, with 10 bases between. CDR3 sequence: CASSLSQGSTEAFF. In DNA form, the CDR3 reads TGTGCCAGCAGTTTATCTCAGGGAAGCACTGAAGCTTTCTTT.